This TCR beta chain derives from a study of radiation and T cells in renal cell carcinoma. Time point given: baseline pretreatment blood. Treatment given: 15 Gy SBRT to primary tumor, nephrectomy 4 weeks later. The patient's renal cell carcinoma had clear cell pathology. In germline, CDR1 is GTSNPN, CDR2 SVGIG (reference sequence). J lost 2 bases, V lost 4 bases, and 2 bases had no gene match. The length of the CDR3 is 14 residues. Libraries were prepared by immunoSEQ multiplex PCR; TCRdb keeps only in-frame clonotypes and omits some of them. Counted here are approximately 140,000 clones, 75% to 90% occurring once; the ten biggest clones make up approximately 22%.

This sequence joins TRBV30 and TRBJ2-5; 12 positions match TRBD2. This receptor was obtained from a woman in her fifties or sixties with renal cell carcinoma. Sequenced here: blood, sampled from a patient whose treatment included radiotherapy and nephrectomy. The CDR3 region has the DNA TGTGCCTGGACCCTAGCGGGGGGGCAAGAGACCCAGTACTTC. Protein product: CAWTLAGGQETQYF.